This entry lists 23 T cell receptor beta chains sequenced from one sample in a study of molecular identifiers for immune sequencing clone quantification. MiXCR was run by TCRdb on the PCR reads, yielding one entry per CDR3 protein. The repertoire holds under 600,000 distinct CDR3 sequences, with about 25% as singletons. Sequencing was carried out using naive CD8+ T cells from blood, with Jurkat cell RNA spiked in. Subset: FACS-sorted CD8+CD4-CCR7+CD45RA+ naive T cells. The receptors stem from a human donor in good health. Some libraries in this study had Jurkat cell RNA spiked in.

With regard to this clonotype: The conserved final phenylalanine or tryptophan is absent from the CDR3, which likely points to a read error. The chain joins TRBV4-1 to TRBJ2-5, with D unresolved. This CDR3 comprises 11 residues. Germline V lookup: CDR1 MGHRA, CDR2 YSYEKL. Deletions cut 1 base from V and 6 bases from J, with 3 bases between. The CDR3 nucleotides are TGCGCCAGCAGCCAAGGGCAGACCCAGTACGTC. Its protein product is CASSQGQTQYV.

The V and J genes are TRBV6-5 and TRBJ2-7; 7 bases are shared with TRBD1. The CDR3 is made up of 15 amino acids. Germline trimming cut 0 bases from V and 4 bases from J; bases unmatched to any gene: 6. Germline V gene sequence: CDR1 MNHEY, CDR2 SVGAGI. As DNA, the CDR3 is TGTGCCAGCAGTTACTCACAGGGGCGTCCTTACGAGCAGTACTTC. As protein: CASSYSQGRPYEQYF.

Note on this clonotype: A much larger clone is a single base away; this may be a read error. The gene calls are TRBV25-1 and TRBJ1-1; 8 bases line up with TRBD1. The CDR3 has 11 amino acids. The V gene's germline CDR1 is MGHDK and CDR2 SYGVNS. This CDR3 is CASSTGTGTSF. The CDR3, as DNA: TGTGCCAGCAGTACCGGGACAGGAACTTCCTTT.

This clonotype was seen more than once but under ten times. V gene TRBV6-5 combines with J gene TRBJ2-7; 8 nucleotides line up with TRBD1. The CDR3 has 18 amino acids. Germline CDR1 MNHEY, CDR2 SVGAGI. V was clipped by 2 bases and J by 2 bases; unmatched bases: 14. The CDR3 sequence is CASSYGTGLSTRTYEQYF. CDR3 DNA sequence: TGTGCCAGCAGTTACGGGACAGGACTGAGTACTAGAACCTACGAGCAGTACTTC.

This chain joins TRBV28 and TRBJ2-7; either TRBD1 or TRBD2 may fit D (6 bases each). Germline V CDR1 and CDR2: MDHEN, SYDVKM. CDR3 size: 15 residues. With 2 bases removed from V and 0 bases from J, the gap between germline ends came to 11 bases. CDR3 coding DNA: TGTGCCAGCAGTTTACGGCGGGACACCTCCTACGAGCAGTACTTC. Its protein is CASSLRRDTSYEQYF.

The chain's CDR3 is CASSLAEATYNEQFF. The CDR3 coding sequence is TGTGCCAGCAGCTTAGCCGAGGCGACTTACAATGAGCAGTTCTTC. The chain couples TRBV7-9 to TRBJ2-1; D not certain. CDR3 length: 15 residues. The germline V gene has CDR1 SEHNR and CDR2 FQNEAQ (reference sequence). With 0 bases removed from V and 4 bases from J, the gap between germline ends came to 10 bases. The variable domain in full, completed from reference TRBV7-9 and TRBJ2-1, reads DTGVSQNPRHKITKRGQNVTFRCDPISEHNRLYWYRQTLGQGPEFLTYFQNEAQLEKSRLLSDRFSAERPKGSFSTLEIQRTEQGDSAMYLCASSLAEATYNEQFFGPGTRLTVL.

This clonotype occurred a few times. The V gene is TRBV27, the J gene TRBJ2-7; D uncertain. This CDR3 comprises 12 residues. CDR1 is MNHEY and CDR2 is SMNVEV in the germline V gene (reference sequence). Trimming left V 6 bases short and J 6 bases short, with 12 bases between. Here the CDR3 reads CASRGLGGEQYF. In DNA form, the CDR3 reads TGTGCCAGCAGAGGGCTCGGCGGCGAGCAGTACTTC.

This clonotype was seen repeatedly, ten times or more. V usage is TRBV7-2 and J usage is TRBJ1-1; D unclear. There are 13 residues in the CDR3. From germline, CDR1 is SGHTA and CDR2 FQGNSA. Trimming stripped 3 bases from V and 6 bases from J, with 11 bases between. CDR3: CASSFGRGAEAFF. For the CDR3, the DNA is TGTGCCAGCAGCTTCGGACGAGGAGCTGAAGCTTTCTTT. Variable domain in full (rest from reference TRBV7-2 and TRBJ1-1): GAGVSQSPSNKVTEKGKDVELRCDPISGHTALYWYRQSLGQGLEFLIYFQGNSAPDKSGLPSDRFSAERTGGSVSTLTIQRTQQEDSAVYLCASSFGRGAEAFFGQGTRLTVV.

About this clonotype itself: It may be a read error: a sequence one base away is much more abundant. The V call is TRBV6-5, the J call TRBJ2-1; possibly TRBD1 or TRBD2 for D (5 bases each). This CDR3 contains 14 residues. The germline gives CDR1 MNHEY, CDR2 SVGAGI. DNA for the CDR3: TGTGTCAGCAGTTACTCATGGGGGTACAATGAGCAGTTCTTC. Encoded protein: CVSSYSWGYNEQFF.

This chain uses TRBV6-5 with TRBJ2-1, with 8 positions matching TRBD2. The CDR3 sequence is 15 residues long. The trim removed 8 bases at V and 10 bases at J, leaving 16 bases unmatched. Germline V gene lookup returns CDR1 MNHEY and CDR2 SVGAGI. The CDR3 region has the DNA TGTGCCAGCTCGCCGACTAGCGACCCTACAATGGAGCAGTTCTTC. This translates into CASSPTSDPTMEQFF.

The rearrangement joins TRBV4-1 to TRBJ2-7; TRBD2 is a possible D gene (8 bases). The CDR3 is 15 residues long. The germline V gene has CDR1 MGHRA and CDR2 YSYEKL. Trimming pared 5 bases from V and 0 bases from J, leaving 14 bases between. The CDR3 nucleotides are TGCGCCAGCAGCTTAGCGGGACAGACCTCCTACGAGCAGTACTTC. Translation gives CASSLAGQTSYEQYF.

This rearrangement joins TRBV29-1 to TRBJ2-6; D might be TRBD1 or TRBD2, each matching 5 bases. CDR3 length: 14 amino acids. With 8 bases removed from V and 12 bases from J, the gap between germline ends came to 23 bases. Germline CDR1 and CDR2: SQVTM and ANQGSEA. The CDR3 is CSTLDSSGAPVLTF. The CDR3 DNA is TGCAGCACCTTGGACTCCTCTGGGGCCCCCGTCCTGACTTTC.

This clonotype was seen more than once but under ten times. The chain is built from TRBV28 and TRBJ2-3, with 9 bases lining up with TRBD2. The CDR3 is 17 amino acids. CDR1 is MDHEN, CDR2 SYDVKM, per germline. J gave up 3 bases and V 6 bases, and 13 bases lay outside the gene matches. DNA of the CDR3: TGTGCCAGCAGCACCGATATAGCGGGAGAACCGACAGATACGCAGTATTTT. Translating it yields CASSTDIAGEPTDTQYF. The entire variable domain, with the rest obtained from reference TRBV28 and TRBJ2-3, is as follows: DVKVTQSSRYLVKRTGEKVFLECVQDMDHENMFWYRQDPGLGLRLIYFSYDVKMKEKGDIPEGYSVSREKKERFSLILESASTNQTSMYLCASSTDIAGEPTDTQYFGPGTRLTVL.

The CDR3 bases are TGTGCCAGCAGTCTCCGGGGGGCGCAAGTTGAAGCTTTCTTT. Its protein is CASSLRGAQVEAFF. The chain combines TRBV28 with TRBJ1-1; maybe TRBD1 (6 bases). With 5 bases removed from V and 7 bases from J, the gap between germline ends came to 17 bases. Germline V gene lookup returns CDR1 MDHEN and CDR2 SYDVKM. The CDR3 has 14 amino acids.

This clonotype was detected only a few times. The chain carries TRBV19 and TRBJ2-7, with D perhaps matching TRBD1 (6 bases). Trimming removed 5 bases at V and 3 bases at J, with 20 bases between. CDR3 length: 16 amino acids. Germline CDR1 and CDR2: LNHDA and SQIVND (reference sequence). The CDR3 sequence: CASSLMGQSTGYEQYF. The CDR3 region has the DNA TGTGCCAGTAGTCTGATGGGACAATCTACGGGCTACGAGCAGTACTTC.

This clonotype was found many times. The V gene is TRBV29-1, the J gene TRBJ2-3, with TRBD1 matching over 8 bases. There are 14 residues in the CDR3. The germline gives CDR1 SQVTM, CDR2 ANQGSEA. J was trimmed by 3 bases and V by 7 bases; bases with no gene match: 9. Here the CDR3 reads CSAETGQGTDTQYF. The CDR3 DNA reads TGCAGCGCCGAAACCGGACAGGGAACAGATACGCAGTATTTT.

The rearrangement joins TRBV20-1 to TRBJ2-2, with 10 bases that match TRBD2. CDR1 is DFQATT, CDR2 SNEGSKA, per germline (reference sequence). The ends lost 3 bases at V and 1 base at J; junction bases unmatched: 2. The length of the CDR3 is 15 residues. The CDR3: CSASPSGGNTGELFF. In nucleotides, the CDR3 is TGCAGTGCTAGCCCTAGCGGGGGGAACACCGGGGAGCTGTTTTTT.

The chain is built from TRBV14 and TRBJ2-1, with 7 positions matching TRBD1. In germline, CDR1 is SGHDN, CDR2 FVKESK. CDR3 size: 17 residues. Unmatched junction bases numbered 6, after V lost 1 base and J lost 0 bases. The CDR3 sequence: CASSQGQGVSSYNEQFF. In DNA form, the CDR3 reads TGTGCCAGCAGCCAAGGACAGGGAGTGAGCTCCTACAATGAGCAGTTCTTC.

This clonotype was recorded once. The chain uses TRBV7-2 and TRBJ1-1; 10 positions agree with TRBD1. The CDR3 totals 18 residues. Germline CDR1 reads SGHTA; CDR2 reads FQGNSA. The ends lost 1 base at V and 5 bases at J; junction bases unmatched: 13. CDR3 coding DNA: TGTGCCAGCAGCTTAGGGGTCGACAGGGGGCGTCTGGGTACTGAAGCTTTCTTT. It translates to CASSLGVDRGRLGTEAFF.

In regard to this clonotype: At one boundary the junction diverges from the germline segment, which might be a read error. The chain uses TRBV24-1 and TRBJ2-3; 12 bases match TRBD2. The CDR3 covers 17 residues. Germline CDR1 and CDR2: KGHDR and SFDVKD. This chain's CDR3 is CATSDQTSGRLTDAQYF. Written as DNA, the CDR3 is TGTGCCACCAGTGACCAGACTAGCGGGAGATTAACAGATGCGCAGTATTTT.

This clonotype was seen only a few times. The CDR3 loop reads CAISGTDRGNQPQHF. The DNA of the CDR3 is TGTGCCATCAGTGGGACGGACAGGGGTAATCAGCCCCAGCATTTT. J is TRBJ1-5 and V is TRBV10-3, with TRBD1 identical over 9 bases. The CDR3 sequence is 15 residues long. With 4 bases clipped from V and 4 bases from J, the junction kept 5 bases outside the gene matches. Germline V gives CDR1 ENHRY, CDR2 SYGVKD.

V gene TRBV4-1 combines with J gene TRBJ1-2; D is ambiguous. This CDR3 has 15 amino acids. V was shortened by 5 bases and J by 1 base, with 14 bases between the two germline ends. Germline V gives CDR1 MGHRA, CDR2 YSYEKL. CDR3 sequence reads: CASSWLSENNYGYTF. Here the CDR3 DNA reads TGCGCCAGCAGCTGGCTGTCAGAAAATAACTATGGCTACACCTTC.

Ten or more counts support this clonotype. The chain employs TRBV20-1 and TRBJ2-3, with 11 bases fitting TRBD2. This CDR3 has 15 amino acids. The V and J ends lost 5 bases and 6 bases, in that order; junction bases with no gene match: 10. Germline V CDR1 and CDR2: DFQATT, SNEGSKA (reference sequence). The CDR3, as DNA: TGCAGTGCTCCCTATACTAGCGGGAGCGTCGATACGCAGTATTTT. Its protein product is CSAPYTSGSVDTQYF.